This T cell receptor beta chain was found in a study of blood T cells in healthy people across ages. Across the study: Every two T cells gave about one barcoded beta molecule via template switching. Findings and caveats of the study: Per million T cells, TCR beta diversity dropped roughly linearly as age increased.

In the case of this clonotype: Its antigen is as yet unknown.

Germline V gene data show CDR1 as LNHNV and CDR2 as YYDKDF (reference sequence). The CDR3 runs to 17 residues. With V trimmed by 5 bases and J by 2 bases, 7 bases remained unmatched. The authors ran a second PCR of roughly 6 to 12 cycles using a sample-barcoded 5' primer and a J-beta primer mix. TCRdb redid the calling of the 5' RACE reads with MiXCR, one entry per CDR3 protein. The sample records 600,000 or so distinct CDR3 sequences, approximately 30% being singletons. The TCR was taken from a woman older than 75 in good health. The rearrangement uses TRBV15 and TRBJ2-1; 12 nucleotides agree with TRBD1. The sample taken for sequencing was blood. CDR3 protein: CATSSPGTGGPYNEQFF. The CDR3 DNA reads TGTGCCACCAGCTCCCCCGGGACAGGGGGCCCCTACAATGAGCAGTTCTTC.